Listed below are T cell receptor beta chains from one sample, sequenced in a study of blood T cell repertoires in COVID-19. TCRdb keeps only in-frame clones here, not all; method: immunoSEQ multiplex PCR. This sample has about 240,000 clones, with about 80% found just once. The specimen was peripheral blood. The receptors were sampled from a woman of 80 years or more with acute or convalescent COVID-19. CDR3s include the opening cysteine and the closing phenylalanine or tryptophan. The D gene is left open where the match is weak. Size is omitted from some rows. Given values are once, few, many or a class for expanded clones.

TRBJ1-4	.	TRBV28	.	CASQGAPNEKLFF	TGTGCCAGTCAAGGGGCCCCTAATGAAAAACTGTTTTTT
TRBJ2-1	.	TRBV7-3	.	CASSLNSVSSYNEQFF	TGTGCCAGCAGCTTAAACTCCGTGAGCTCCTACAATGAGCAGTTCTTC
TRBJ2-7	.	TRBV5-1	TRBD2	CASSLLVAGQEGQYF	TGCGCCAGCAGCTTGTTAGTAGCGGGGCAGGAAGGGCAGTACTTC
TRBJ1-2	.	TRBV2	.	CASSYLDSYGYTF	TGTGCCAGCAGTTACCTTGACAGCTATGGCTACACCTTC
TRBJ1-6	.	TRBV5-4	.	CASSLSVTNSPLHF	TGTGCCAGCAGCTTGTCAGTAACGAATTCACCCCTCCACTTT
TRBJ1-5	.	TRBV6-4	.	CASSPLPQRRGGYDQPQHF	TGTGCCAGCAGTCCCCTACCTCAAAGAAGGGGGGGCTACGATCAGCCCCAGCATTTT
TRBJ2-1	.	TRBV28	.	CASSPDREGSYNEQFF	TGTGCCAGCAGCCCGGACAGGGAGGGGTCCTACAATGAGCAGTTCTTC
TRBJ2-3	.	TRBV5-1	TRBD2	CASSPGLAGGDTQYF	TGCGCCAGCAGCCCGGGACTAGCGGGGGGAGATACGCAGTATTTT
TRBJ2-2	.	TRBV5-1	.	CASSPQGYGELFF	TGCGCCAGCAGCCCCCAGGGTTACGGGGAGCTGTTTTTT
TRBJ1-1	once	TRBV18	TRBD1	CASSPPGQGMNTEAFF	TGTGCCAGCTCACCACCGGGACAGGGAATGAACACTGAAGCTTTCTTT
TRBJ1-1	.	TRBV5-1	.	CASSLSGQGNTEAFF	TGCGCCAGCAGCTTGAGTGGGCAAGGGAACACTGAAGCTTTCTTT
TRBJ2-2	.	TRBV19	TRBD1	CASSRGTGAAGTGELFF	TGTGCCAGTAGTAGGGGGACAGGGGCGGCGGGCACCGGGGAGCTGTTTTTT
TRBJ2-3	.	TRBV4-1	TRBD2	CASSLGGESTDTQYF	TGCGCCAGCAGCCTGGGGGGGGAGAGCACAGATACGCAGTATTTT
TRBJ1-1	.	TRBV29-1	TRBD1	CSADRGLDTEAFF	TGCAGCGCCGACAGGGGATTGGACACTGAAGCTTTCTTT
TRBJ2-7	.	TRBV27	TRBD1	CASSLPGQGPYEQYF	TGTGCCAGCAGTCTACCGGGACAGGGCCCCTACGAGCAGTACTTC
TRBJ2-3	.	TRBV5-1	.	CASSLRQGRTDTQYF	TGCGCCAGCAGCTTGCGGCAGGGCCGGACAGATACGCAGTATTTT
TRBJ2-3	.	TRBV2	TRBD2	CASRTSSADTQYF	TGTGCCAGCAGGACTAGCTCCGCAGATACGCAGTATTTT
TRBJ1-5	.	TRBV2	.	CASSGGGASNQPQHF	TGTGCCAGCAGTGGAGGCGGGGCTAGCAATCAGCCCCAGCATTTT
TRBJ2-5	.	TRBV5-4	TRBD2	CASSLEAGVGETQYF	TGTGCCAGCAGCTTGGAGGCGGGGGTAGGAGAGACCCAGTACTTC
TRBJ1-2	.	TRBV9	.	CASSVDPANYGYTF	TGTGCCAGCAGCGTAGATCCAGCTAACTATGGCTACACCTTC
TRBJ1-1	.	TRBV2	TRBD1	CASKSDRAFLGAFF	TGTGCCAGCAAGTCGGACAGGGCCTTTCTCGGAGCTTTCTTT
TRBJ1-2	.	TRBV6-1	.	CASSEVGGKGGYTF	TGTGCCAGCAGTGAAGTGGGGGGAAAGGGTGGCTACACCTTC
TRBJ2-6	.	TRBV2	TRBD2	CASKVREGNSGANVLTF	TGTGCCAGCAAGGTCCGGGAGGGAAACTCTGGGGCCAACGTCCTGACTTTC
TRBJ1-2	.	TRBV5-6	.	CASSSRLPAGEGYGYTF	TGTGCCAGCAGCTCGAGGCTACCCGCAGGGGAAGGCTATGGCTACACCTTC
TRBJ2-3	.	TRBV9	.	CASSVMGGANTDTQYF	TGTGCCAGCAGCGTAATGGGCGGGGCTAACACAGATACGCAGTATTTT
TRBJ1-2	.	TRBV5-4	.	CASSVVQGRGGYGYTF	TGTGCCAGCAGCGTGGTACAGGGACGAGGGGGCTATGGCTACACCTTC
TRBJ2-7	.	TRBV5-1	TRBD2	CASSRGGDYEQYF	TGCGCCAGCAGTCGGGGGGGTGACTACGAGCAGTACTTC
TRBJ1-3	.	TRBV18	.	CASSPRETGNTIYF	TGTGCCAGCTCACCACGAGAGACTGGAAACACCATATATTTT
TRBJ2-7	.	TRBV5-6	TRBD2	CASSFPGLAGVQYF	TGTGCCAGCAGCTTTCCGGGACTAGCGGGGGTCCAGTACTTC
TRBJ1-1	once	TRBV28	.	CATHRVVTEAFF	TGTGCCACCCACAGGGTGGTCACTGAAGCTTTCTTT
TRBJ2-5	.	TRBV4-2	.	CASSPLPGLETQYF	TGTGCCAGCAGCCCCTTACCGGGACTGGAGACCCAGTACTTC
TRBJ2-7	once	TRBV27	.	CASSLRSAATYEQYF	TGTGCCAGCAGTTTAAGGAGTGCGGCGACCTACGAGCAGTACTTC
TRBJ2-7	.	TRBV5-1	.	CASSLGQIYEQYF	TGCGCCAGCAGCTTAGGACAGATCTACGAGCAGTACTTC
TRBJ2-2	.	TRBV7-3	TRBD2	CASSPGLTGGGTGELFF	TGTGCCAGCAGCCCGGGACTAACGGGGGGGGGCACCGGGGAGCTGTTTTTT
TRBJ1-1	.	TRBV5-1	TRBD1	CASSSAGQGGTEAFF	TGCGCCAGCAGCTCGGCGGGACAGGGAGGTACTGAAGCTTTCTTT
TRBJ2-7	.	TRBV13	.	CASSSRVDPYEQYF	TGTGCCAGCAGCTCCCGGGTCGATCCCTACGAGCAGTACTTC
TRBJ1-6	.	TRBV6-5	.	CASSRLSSYNSPLHF	TGTGCCAGCAGCCGCCTCAGCTCCTATAATTCACCCCTCCACTTT
TRBJ2-5	.	TRBV28	TRBD2	CASNLAGGRETQYF	TGTGCCAGCAACCTAGCGGGGGGGCGGGAGACCCAGTACTTC
TRBJ1-2	few	TRBV20-1	.	CSASVTANYGYTF	TGCAGTGCTAGTGTCACAGCCAACTATGGCTACACCTTC
TRBJ1-5	.	TRBV18	TRBD1	CASSPSGGDQPQHF	TGTGCCAGCTCACCATCAGGGGGCGACCAGCCCCAGCATTTT
TRBJ2-1	.	TRBV11-2	TRBD2	CASSARLAFNEQFF	TGTGCCAGCAGCGCCCGACTAGCTTTCAATGAGCAGTTCTTC
TRBJ1-2	.	TRBV27	.	CASRSTGLGGYTF	TGTGCCAGCAGATCCACAGGGTTAGGCGGCTACACCTTC
TRBJ2-7	.	TRBV6-5	TRBD1	CASNPGTGMYEQYF	TGTGCCAGCAATCCCGGGACAGGGATGTACGAGCAGTACTTC
TRBJ1-4	.	TRBV4-1	.	CASSQAGGAGNEKLFF	TGCGCCAGCAGCCAAGCTGGGGGCGCGGGTAATGAAAAACTGTTTTTT
TRBJ2-2	.	TRBV7-8	TRBD2	CASSGSGRRTGELFF	TGTGCCAGCAGCGGTAGCGGGAGACGCACCGGGGAGCTGTTTTTT
TRBJ2-3	few	TRBV6-2/TRBV6-3	.	CASSKGIRGTSSTDTQYF	TGTGCCAGCAGTAAGGGGATAAGAGGGACTTCCTCCACAGATACGCAGTATTTT
TRBJ2-7	.	TRBV5-1	.	CASSPRAGSSYEQYF	TGCGCCAGCAGCCCCCGTGCGGGGAGCTCCTACGAGCAGTACTTC